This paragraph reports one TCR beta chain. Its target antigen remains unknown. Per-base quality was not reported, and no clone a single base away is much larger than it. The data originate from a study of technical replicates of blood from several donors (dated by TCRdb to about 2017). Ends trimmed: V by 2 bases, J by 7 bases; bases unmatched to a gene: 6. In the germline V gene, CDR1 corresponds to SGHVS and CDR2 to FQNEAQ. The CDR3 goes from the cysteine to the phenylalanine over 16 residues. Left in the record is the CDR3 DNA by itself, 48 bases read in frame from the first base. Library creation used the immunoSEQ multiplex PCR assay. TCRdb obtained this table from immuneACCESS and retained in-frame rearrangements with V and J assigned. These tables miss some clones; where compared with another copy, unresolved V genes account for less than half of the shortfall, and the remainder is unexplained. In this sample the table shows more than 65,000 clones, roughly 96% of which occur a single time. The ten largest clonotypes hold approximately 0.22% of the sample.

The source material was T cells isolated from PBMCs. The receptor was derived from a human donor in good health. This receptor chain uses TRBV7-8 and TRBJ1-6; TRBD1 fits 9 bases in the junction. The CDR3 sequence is CASSLSTGGWNSPLHF. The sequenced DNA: TGTGCCAGCAGCTTATCCACAGGGGGCTGGAATTCACCCCTCCACTTT.